The clone carrying this T cell receptor (beta chain) was seen a handful of times. Antigen: not known. TCRdb recomputed calls from the 5' RACE reads with MiXCR, one row per CDR3 protein. Among some 160,000 distinct CDR3 sequences, roughly 8.8% were seen once, and the ten largest hold around 40%. These data are taken from a study of T cells after yellow fever vaccination. Study summary: Preparation of the low-cell-number fractions used SMART-Seq v4 Ultra Low Input. Study-wide results and caveats: Most primary-vaccination clones recurred post-booster (nearly 98% CD4, roughly 90% CD8). Peaking on day 5 versus 15, the secondary response was faster but weaker.

V lost 2 bases to trimming and J lost 4 bases, with 12 bases between them. The germline V gene has CDR1 SGHNT and CDR2 YYREEE (reference sequence). This CDR3 has 14 residues. The sequence was obtained from a man aged 18 to 29 who received the YFV17D yellow fever vaccine. This chain joins TRBV5-4 and TRBJ2-5; D unclear. The sequences come from CD8+ T cells sorted from PBMCs, collected 45 days after the yellow fever booster vaccination. The CDR3 sequence is CASSFRPGAETQYF. The CDR3 DNA is TGTGCCAGCAGCTTTAGACCGGGTGCAGAGACCCAGTACTTC.